The next 2 T cell receptor beta chains were all read from a single sample in a study of cytomegalovirus exposure and HLA in healthy donors. With 60 Vbeta and 13 Jbeta primers, the PCR was carried out. Using immunoSEQ multiplex PCR, the repertoire was profiled, and TCRdb retains in-frame clones only, with some absent. The table has about 160,000 clones, under 90% seen once. The material sequenced was PBMCs. Every receptor here comes from a man between 18 and 29 years old in good health and CMV-seronegative.

The chain combines TRBV15 with TRBJ2-7; maybe TRBD2 (5 bases). V was shortened by 4 bases and J by 4 bases, with 11 bases between the two germline ends. The CDR3 contains 13 residues. CDR1 and CDR2 from the germline V gene are LNHNV and YYDKDF (reference sequence). CDR3 sequence (DNA): TGTGCCACCAGCACCTCTAGCCCTTACGAGCAGTACTTC. Its translation is CATSTSSPYEQYF.

The V and J genes are TRBV5-4 and TRBJ2-1; TRBD2 agrees at 10 bases. Germline V gene data show CDR1 as SGHNT and CDR2 as YYREEE (reference sequence). The CDR3 totals 15 residues. V lost 3 bases to trimming and J lost 7 bases; unmatched junction nucleotides: 7. The CDR3 DNA sequence: TGTGCCAGCAGCTCGGGACTAGCGATTGGGAATGAGCAGTTCTTC. Translating gives CASSSGLAIGNEQFF.